Sequencing of this TCR beta chain was carried out in a study of post-analysis software for immune sequencing data (dated by TCRdb to the mid-2010s). Regarding the complete study: Relapsing-remitting, secondary progressive and progressive-relapsing multiple sclerosis were recorded as disease courses, and subtype annotation was lacking for some patients. The patient repertoires were compared against roughly 12 previously published healthy control repertoires obtained from donors aged 6 to 25 years. A subset of samples was prepared in parallel using single-end sample barcoding, then pooled and co-amplified after Illumina adapter ligation. Study-wide conclusions, independent of this receptor: Significantly lower normalized Chao1 diversity was found in multiple sclerosis patients than in controls, suggesting substantial peripheral T-cell clonal expansion. Direct clustering with F measure showed strong co-clustering of samples prepared in the same batch, prompting a batch-effect correction. Significantly higher frequencies in patients than in controls were found for several TRBV segments, including TRBV5-6, TRBV5-1 and TRBV20-1. The multiple sclerosis patient group was slightly younger than the control group.

On this clonotype: Its recognized antigen is unknown. Within one base of it there is no much larger clone, and no base qualities were kept.

Compared with germline, V lacks 4 bases and J lacks 7 bases; bases without a gene match: 11. CDR3 length: 17 amino acids, cysteine to phenylalanine. This entry keeps only the CDR3 DNA: 51 bases, framed from base 1. Library generation was performed with PCR. The sequencing machine was an Illumina HiSeq 2500. To reduce PCR and sequencing biases, unique molecular identifiers were built into the TCR beta cDNA libraries. Per 1 to 10 million input T cells, roughly 500,000 cDNA molecules were obtained, such that each molecule approximated one T cell. The same protocol used for the earlier healthy control dataset was applied to prepare and sequence the patient libraries. Samples belonging to the same batch were prepared together, multiplexed and sequenced on a shared HiSeq lane. The authors' pipeline ran thus. MIGEC handled the raw barcoded reads, throwing out single-read molecular identifier groups before consensus assembly and CDR3 extraction. VDJtools was used for post-analysis of the clonotype tables, with diversity normalized by down-sampling every dataset to the smallest sample size. To correct batch-related cross-sample contamination, repertoire overlap clustering matched CDR3 amino acid sequences but not nucleotide sequences. TCRdb reworked the public reads: Q25 trimming with fastp, MiXCR clone assembly, productive beta chains retained. Identical CDR3 proteins give one entry, which carries the most common genes and DNA. These V and J calls are TCRdb output, not the study's own analysis. The sample data list more than 500,000 distinct CDR3 sequences, and around a third of these were observed just once. The ten biggest clones cover about 6% of the sample.

To demonstrate the VDJtools post-analysis software, TCR beta repertoires were profiled from the peripheral blood of about 14 young patients with multiple sclerosis. Multiple sclerosis patients were children and adolescents aged roughly 6 to 17 years. The material sequenced was blood. This chain joins TRBV12-3 or TRBV12-4 to TRBJ2-1; 12 central nucleotides agree with TRBD2. The sequence derives from a girl aged 2-17 years with multiple sclerosis. The bases read TGTGCCAGCAGTTCCCAACCTCTAGCGGGGGGGCCAAATGAGCAGTTCTTC. It translates as CASSSQPLAGGPNEQFF.